A selection of T cell receptor beta chains follows, all from one sample in a study of CD8 T cells in ankylosing spondylitis. TCRdb re-called the 5' RACE reads through MiXCR, storing one row per CDR3 protein. The sample lists 120,000 or so distinct CDR3 sequences; roughly 13% were seen once. The source material was blood, either unsorted or a sorted T cell fraction (not recorded which). These receptors came from a female donor with ankylosing spondylitis or in good health (not recorded which). Each CDR3 is given with its conserved first and last residue. A D gene is named only where the DNA matches it firmly. Clone size is shown for a subset of rows, as once, few, many or a class of expanded clone.

TRBV29-1	TRBD2	many	TRBJ2-2	TGCAGCGTTCAAAGGCGGGAGGGTGACACCGGGGAGCTGTTTTTT	CSVQRREGDTGELFF
TRBV4-2	.	once	TRBJ1-3	TGTGCCAGCAGCCAAGAGGGGGAAGGGACTGGAAGCACCATATATTTT	CASSQEGEGTGSTIYF
TRBV7-9	.	few	TRBJ2-7	TGTGCCAGCAGCAAAATGGACGAGCAGTACTTC	CASSKMDEQYF
TRBV2	TRBD1	.	TRBJ2-7	TGTGCCATCTGGTGGGACAGGGATAAGCAGTACTTC	CAIWWDRDKQYF
TRBV12-5	.	.	TRBJ1-1	TGTGCTAGTGGTCCCACCCGGGGCACTGAAGCTTTCTTT	CASGPTRGTEAFF
TRBV28	.	many	TRBJ2-7	TGTGCCAGCAGTCCAATCGGTCTGTCCTACGAGCAGTACTTC	CASSPIGLSYEQYF
TRBV20-1	TRBD2	many	TRBJ2-4	TGCAGTGCTAGCGGACTAGCGCTGGGGAAAAACATTCAGTACTTC	CSASGLALGKNIQYF
TRBV30	.	many	TRBJ2-1	TGTGCCTGGATGATGGCAGGTCGGGGTGAGCAGTTCTTC	CAWMMAGRGEQFF
TRBV7-9	TRBD1	few	TRBJ1-2	TGTGCCAGCAGCTCGCCAGGGGGAAACTATGGCTACACCTTC	CASSSPGGNYGYTF
TRBV7-9	TRBD2	many	TRBJ2-7	TGTGCCAGCAGCCCCCTCGGGGGGGGCCTATCCTACGAGCAGTACTTC	CASSPLGGGLSYEQYF
TRBV7-6	.	.	TRBJ2-5	TGTGCCAGCAGCAAAAATGCCGGGCCTCAAGAGACCCAGTACTTC	CASSKNAGPQETQYF
TRBV20-1	TRBD2	many	TRBJ2-3	TGCAGTGCTAGAGATCAGGGGCTAGCGGGGGGCCCTAGCACAGATACGCAGTATTTT	CSARDQGLAGGPSTDTQYF
TRBV9	.	.	TRBJ2-2	TGTGCCAGCAGCCCCCCCGGGGCCGGAAGGGAGCTGTTTTTT	CASSPPGAGRELFF
TRBV2	.	many	TRBJ2-1	TGTGCCAGCTACGGAAATGAGCAGTTCTTC	CASYGNEQFF
TRBV28	.	few	TRBJ2-7	TGTGCCAGCAGTCTTCCGGGGGACAGTCCCTACGAGCAGTACTTC	CASSLPGDSPYEQYF
TRBV7-2	TRBD1	few	TRBJ1-2	TGTGCCAGCAGCCGGGACAGGGGAGCCTACTATGGCTACACCTTC	CASSRDRGAYYGYTF
TRBV5-1	.	few	TRBJ2-1	TGCGCCAGCAGCTTGGCCTCGGGAATTTTAAATGAGCAGTTCTTC	CASSLASGILNEQFF
TRBV28	TRBD1	.	TRBJ2-7	TGTGCCAGCAGCCTTGACAGGGCCGAGCAGTACTTC	CASSLDRAEQYF
TRBV20-1	.	many	TRBJ2-3	TGCAGTGCTAGGTCTAGCACAGATACGCAGTATTTT	CSARSSTDTQYF
TRBV19	.	.	TRBJ2-4	TGTGCCAGTAGCCAACCGGCGCTCTCTGAGGGTCAGTACTTC	CASSQPALSEGQYF
TRBV7-2	.	many	TRBJ2-2	TGTGCCAGCAGCTTACTCGGTTCTAAGAACACCGGGGAGCTGTTTTTT	CASSLLGSKNTGELFF
TRBV5-4	.	few	TRBJ2-1	TGTGCCAGCAGCCCCCTCCCGAATGGATGGTGGTTCTTC	CASSPLPNGWWFF
TRBV27	TRBD1	many	TRBJ2-7	TGTGCCACCTTGGGGGGACAGGGGGACGAGCAGTACTTC	CATLGGQGDEQYF
TRBV7-2	.	.	TRBJ1-2	TGTGCCAGCAGCTTAAGTGGGGTGGGCGGAAGTGGATATGGCTACACCTTC	CASSLSGVGGSGYGYTF
TRBV6-2/TRBV6-3	TRBD2	many	TRBJ2-1	TGTGCCAGCAGACGACTAGCGGGAGTAGGAGAGCAGTTCTTC	CASRRLAGVGEQFF
TRBV18	TRBD1	few	TRBJ1-1	TGTGCCAGCTCACCCACGACAGGGCTGAACACTGAAGCTTTCTTT	CASSPTTGLNTEAFF
TRBV19	TRBD2	few	TRBJ2-1	TGTGCCAGTAGTACGGGACTAGGGTCCTACAATGAGCAGTTCTTC	CASSTGLGSYNEQFF
TRBV12-3/TRBV12-4	TRBD2	many	TRBJ2-2	TGTGCCAGCAGTTTTGTGTTCGGAGTCGCGGGGGGCCTGAACACCGGGGAGCTGTTTTTT	CASSFVFGVAGGLNTGELFF
TRBV6-2/TRBV6-3	TRBD2	few	TRBJ2-1	TGTGCCAGCAGTATTCTAGCGGGGGGCTCCTACAATGAGCAGTTCTTC	CASSILAGGSYNEQFF
TRBV7-2	.	few	TRBJ2-5	TGTGCCAGCAGCTTAGTTACATTAAAAGAGACCCAGTACTTC	CASSLVTLKETQYF
TRBV28	.	many	TRBJ2-1	TGTGCCAGCAGTCACCCGGGACTTCCCTACAATGAGCAGTTCTTC	CASSHPGLPYNEQFF
TRBV12-3/TRBV12-4	.	few	TRBJ2-7	TGTGCCAGCAGCCTCCGGGACAACTTCTACGAGCAGTACTTC	CASSLRDNFYEQYF
TRBV12-3/TRBV12-4	.	few	TRBJ1-5	TGTGCCAGCACGAACGGGCTCGGCAATCAGCCCCAGCATTTT	CASTNGLGNQPQHF
TRBV20-1	.	many	TRBJ2-3	TGCAGTGCTAGTGGTTGGGATACGCAGTATTTT	CSASGWDTQYF
TRBV20-1	.	many	TRBJ2-7	TGCAGTGCTACCGACCTTCCGGGTGGGGAGCAGTACTTC	CSATDLPGGEQYF
TRBV20-1	TRBD2	.	TRBJ2-3	TGCAGTGCTGGGTTCGGCGGAGCGGGGCTCACAGATACGCAGTATTTT	CSAGFGGAGLTDTQYF
TRBV11-3	.	.	TRBJ2-1	TGTGCCAGCAGCTTAGGATGGGGGGGGCGCTACAATGAGCAGTTCTTC	CASSLGWGGRYNEQFF
TRBV20-1	.	many	TRBJ2-3	TGCAGTGCTAGAGGTACAGATACGCAGTATTTT	CSARGTDTQYF
TRBV7-8	TRBD2	.	TRBJ2-3	TGTGCCAGCAGCTCCGACGGGAGGAAGGCAGATACGCAGTATTTT	CASSSDGRKADTQYF
TRBV15	.	many	TRBJ1-3	TGTGCCACCAGCACCAGGGATTTTGGAAACACCATATATTTT	CATSTRDFGNTIYF
TRBV20-1	TRBD1	few	TRBJ1-5	TGCAGTGCTAGAGATCGGTACAGGGGCTCAATTTATAGCAATCAGCCCCAGCATTTT	CSARDRYRGSIYSNQPQHF
TRBV3-1	.	.	TRBJ1-5	TGTGCCAGCAGCCAAGCCCGGGACGGTAGCAATCAGCCCCAGCATTTT	CASSQARDGSNQPQHF
TRBV20-1	TRBD1	many	TRBJ1-5	TGCAGTGCTAACGATGGGACAGGGAATCAGCCCCAGCATTTT	CSANDGTGNQPQHF
TRBV5-1	TRBD1	many	TRBJ2-7	TGCGCCAGCAATAGCGACAGGGGGTACGAGCAGTACTTC	CASNSDRGYEQYF
TRBV5-4	.	.	TRBJ2-7	TGTGCCAGCAGCTTGGGTACGCGCTACGAGCAGTACTTC	CASSLGTRYEQYF
TRBV20-1	.	many	TRBJ1-1	TGCAGTGCTAGAGCCCAGAGGACTAACACTGAAGCTTTCTTT	CSARAQRTNTEAFF
TRBV20-1	TRBD1	few	TRBJ2-4	TGCAGTGCTACCGAGGGACAGATAAACATTCAGTACTTC	CSATEGQINIQYF
TRBV7-8	.	.	TRBJ1-5	TGTGCCAGCAGCCAGAGATCAGCCAATCAGCCCCAGCATTTT	CASSQRSANQPQHF
TRBV29-1	TRBD1	many	TRBJ2-1	TGCAGCGAAGAATCGACAGGGGGCTCTGAGCAGTTCTTC	CSEESTGGSEQFF
TRBV29-1	.	many	TRBJ1-1	TGCAGCGTTGAAAGAGGCGTTGGAGAAGCTTTCTTT	CSVERGVGEAFF
TRBV29-1	.	.	TRBJ2-4	TGCAGCGTTGAAAAGGATAACATTCAGTACTTC	CSVEKDNIQYF
TRBV2	TRBD1	many	TRBJ1-1	TGTGCCAGCAGCGAGGACAGGGGGCGTACTGAAGCTTTCTTT	CASSEDRGRTEAFF
TRBV18	TRBD2	.	TRBJ2-1	TGTGCCAGCTCACCAAAACTAGCGGGAAATGAGCAGTTCTTC	CASSPKLAGNEQFF
TRBV12-3/TRBV12-4	.	.	TRBJ2-1	TGTGCCAGCAGTTTGTCTAGCCGACGTATAGACAATGAGCAGTTCTTC	CASSLSSRRIDNEQFF